Listed below are T cell receptor beta chains from one sample, sequenced in a study of cytomegalovirus exposure and HLA in healthy donors. Repertoires were generated with immunoSEQ multiplex PCR, while TCRdb's copy carries only in-frame clones and drops some. The data hold about 150,000 clones, with roughly 79% observed a single time. Specimen: PBMCs. The receptors here all came from a woman in her thirties or forties in good health and CMV-seropositive. CDR3s include the opening cysteine and the closing phenylalanine or tryptophan. The order of the fields is V gene, CDR3 protein.

V gene: TRBV5-8; CDR3 protein: CANPLGAGTGETQYF
V gene: TRBV11-2; CDR3 protein: CASSSILASEQFF
V gene: TRBV28; CDR3 protein: CASSQLPGDHYNEQFF
V gene: TRBV30; CDR3 protein: CAWSVRTGVYGYTF
V gene: TRBV27; CDR3 protein: CASRSNTNTEAFF
V gene: TRBV2; CDR3 protein: CASSENQGNEQFF
V gene: TRBV5-1; CDR3 protein: CASSDRNEKLFF
V gene: TRBV15; CDR3 protein: CATSRDGPLAF
V gene: TRBV28; CDR3 protein: CASSLPRGGYTF
V gene: TRBV14; CDR3 protein: CASNRQPNEKLFF
V gene: TRBV5-6; CDR3 protein: CASSLKPDTEAFF
V gene: TRBV15; CDR3 protein: CATSRGGQGEPYTF
V gene: TRBV27; CDR3 protein: CASSLTPPGQGRNYGYTF
V gene: TRBV6-1; CDR3 protein: CASSDLDRGPLLAKNIQYF